Each of the 26 T cell receptor beta chains below was sequenced from the same sample in a study of response to subunit inactivated influenza vaccine. TCRdb re-called the RT-PCR reads with MiXCR, one entry per CDR3 protein. The sample lists hundreds of thousands of distinct CDR3 sequences; approximately 7.6% were seen once. The starting material was PBMCs from blood, obtained around 25 months after vaccination. The receptors originated from a man between 50 and 75 years old who received an inactivated influenza vaccine.

The sample holds a few counts of this clonotype. The chain joins TRBV6-1 to TRBJ2-1; D is perhaps TRBD1 (6 bases). CDR3 size: 14 residues. The ends were cut back, 4 bases at V and 8 bases at J, with 15 bases in the middle. Germline V gene sequence: CDR1 MNHNS, CDR2 SASEGT. CDR3 coding DNA: TGTGCCAGCAGTGCCAGGGGTTTAGTCGATGAGCAGTTCTTC. It specifies CASSARGLVDEQFF.

The CDR3 DNA follows: TGTGCCAGCAGAAGGACAGGAGAGACCCAGTACTTC. Its protein product is CASRRTGETQYF. The rearrangement joins TRBV2 to TRBJ2-5; 7 bases are a match to TRBD1. Germline V lookup: CDR1 SNHLY, CDR2 FYNNEI. Trimming took 6 bases from V and 4 from J; bases not matched to a gene: 2. There are 12 residues in the CDR3.

This clonotype was detected only a few times. This chain joins TRBV6-1 and TRBJ2-3; D remains ambiguous. CDR3 size: 11 residues. V was pared by 3 bases and J by 6 bases, with 4 bases between. Germline CDR1 is MNHNS and CDR2 is SASEGT. This CDR3 reads CASSEKDTQYF. CDR3 DNA sequence: TGTGCCAGCAGTGAGAAGGATACGCAGTATTTT.

This clonotype appeared a few times. CDR3 in amino acids: CASSLRRTSTDTQYF. The CDR3 DNA sequence: TGTGCCAGCAGCTTAAGACGGACTAGCACAGATACGCAGTATTTT. J is TRBJ2-3 and V is TRBV7-9; TRBD2 is a possible D gene (5 bases). Germline values: CDR1 SEHNR, CDR2 FQNEAQ (reference sequence). CDR3 size: 15 residues. V was pared by 2 bases and J by 0 bases, with 9 bases between.

This clonotype was detected a few times. The CDR3 bases are TGTGCCAGCAGTAGCGGGAGACTGAATGAGCAGTTCTTC. Protein sequence: CASSSGRLNEQFF. The chain carries TRBV6-2 or TRBV6-3 and TRBJ2-1; 8 bases line up with TRBD2. CDR3 length: 13 amino acids. V was pared by 5 bases and J by 7 bases, with 4 bases of the junction left unmatched. CDR1 is MNHEY and CDR2 is SVGEGT in the germline V gene.

This clonotype was seen at least ten times. V is TRBV20-1 and J is TRBJ2-1; possibly TRBD2 for D (5 bases). The CDR3 runs 12 residues. Trimming removed 5 bases from V and 6 bases from J, with 11 bases in between. In germline, CDR1 is DFQATT, CDR2 SNEGSKA (reference sequence). CDR3 bases: TGCAGTGCTCCGGGGTATGGCAATGAGCAGTTCTTC. Translation: CSAPGYGNEQFF.

This clonotype has a handful of counts. V is TRBV7-3 and J is TRBJ2-1; TRBD2 matches 13 bases. The ends lost 5 bases at V and 9 bases at J; junction bases unmatched: 10. The CDR3 is 16 amino acids. Germline V lookup: CDR1 SGHTA, CDR2 FQGTGA. The DNA for the CDR3 is TGTGCCAGCAGCCCCACCGCACTAGCGGGAGGGTCTGAGCAGTTCTTC. Translating gives CASSPTALAGGSEQFF.

This clonotype was seen more than once but under ten times. The chain carries TRBV12-3 or TRBV12-4 and TRBJ2-7; 9 nucleotides match TRBD1. CDR3 length: 14 residues. V was pared by 3 bases and J by 4 bases, with 4 bases of the junction left unmatched. In DNA form, the CDR3 reads TGTGCCAGCAGTTTCGAGACAGGGGGATACGAGCAGTACTTC. It encodes CASSFETGGYEQYF.

The chain carries TRBV28 and TRBJ2-5; 8 bases match TRBD1. The J segment lost 5 bases and the V segment lost 5 bases, leaving 13 bases of the junction unmatched. The CDR3 spans 16 residues. Germline V lookup: CDR1 MDHEN, CDR2 SYDVKM. CDR3 nucleotide sequence: TGTGCCAGCAGTCCATACGCCCAGGGGGCAGGGGAGACCCAGTACTTC. Translation: CASSPYAQGAGETQYF.

This clonotype came up many times. V is TRBV7-8 and J is TRBJ2-5, with D perhaps being TRBD1 or TRBD2 (5 bases each). The CDR3 has 15 residues. Germline V lookup: CDR1 SGHVS, CDR2 FQNEAQ. Trimming took off 5 bases at V and 3 bases at J, with 16 bases between the two ends. The CDR3 DNA reads TGTGCCAGCAGCCCCCCCCTGAGGGGCGAAGAGACCCAGTACTTC. It codes for CASSPPLRGEETQYF.

There are many counts of this clonotype. The chain uses TRBV7-2 and TRBJ1-2; 8 positions agree with TRBD1. Germline V gives CDR1 SGHTA, CDR2 FQGNSA. V gave up 5 bases and J gave up 7 bases; unmatched junction bases: 12. CDR3 length: 15 amino acids. The CDR3 here is CASSPDRTGMGGYTF. The CDR3 DNA sequence: TGTGCCAGCAGCCCAGACAGGACAGGGATGGGTGGCTACACCTTC.

In its sample, this clonotype was seen a few times. This rearrangement joins TRBV9 to TRBJ2-5; TRBD2 is a possible D gene (6 bases). CDR3 length equals 14 residues. Germline CDR1 reads SGDLS; CDR2 reads YYNGEE. Trimming pared 2 bases from V and 5 bases from J, leaving 13 bases between. This CDR3 is CASSVGGWQETQYF. The CDR3 coding sequence is TGTGCCAGCAGCGTTGGGGGGTGGCAGGAGACCCAGTACTTC.

This clonotype has only a few counts. V usage is TRBV18 and J usage is TRBJ2-1; D gene uncertain. Trimming pared 2 bases from V and 3 bases from J, leaving 11 bases between. Germline V lookup: CDR1 KGHSH, CDR2 LQKENI. The CDR3 has 15 residues. The CDR3 spells CASSPYSLNYNEQFF. The CDR3 nucleotides are TGTGCCAGCTCACCATACTCTCTCAACTACAATGAGCAGTTCTTC. The variable domain in full, with the rest retrieved from reference TRBV18 and TRBJ2-1, is NAGVMQNPRHLVRRRGQEARLRCSPMKGHSHVYWYRQLPEEGLKFMVYLQKENIIDESGMPKERFSAEFPKEGPSILRIQQVVRGDSAAYFCASSPYSLNYNEQFFGPGTRLTVL.

The chain uses TRBV28 and TRBJ2-1, with D hard to call. Germline CDR1 and CDR2: MDHEN and SYDVKM. The CDR3 is made up of 13 amino acids. V gave up 3 bases and J gave up 7 bases, with 10 bases separating them. The CDR3 nucleotides read TGTGCCAGCAGTTTCTTCCTCGGGAATGAGCAGTTCTTC. The encoded protein is CASSFFLGNEQFF.

This clonotype was seen only a few times. This chain connects TRBV6-1 to TRBJ1-1, with 7 bases that match TRBD1. V lost 6 bases and J lost 0; bases outside the gene matches: 7. Germline values: CDR1 MNHNS, CDR2 SASEGT. The CDR3 has 15 residues. The CDR3 nucleotides read TGTGCCAGCAGCCGGGACAGACTCATGAACACTGAAGCTTTCTTT. Translating it yields CASSRDRLMNTEAFF.

The table lists this clonotype with a few counts. The rearrangement links TRBV6-2 or TRBV6-3 to TRBJ2-1, with TRBD1 matching over 10 bases. The V gene end was trimmed by 5 bases and the J gene end by 7 bases; junction bases not matched to a gene: 8. Germline V gene data show CDR1 as MNHEY and CDR2 as SVGEGT. CDR3 length: 15 residues. The CDR3 here is CASSPGTGAGNEQFF. For the CDR3, the DNA is TGTGCCAGCAGTCCCGGGACAGGGGCGGGGAATGAGCAGTTCTTC.

This clonotype has ten or more counts. The chain recombines TRBV5-1 with TRBJ2-7; 8 bases fit TRBD1. J gave up 5 bases and V 4 bases, and 8 bases lay outside the gene matches. This CDR3 is built from 14 residues. Germline V gene lookup returns CDR1 SGHRS and CDR2 YFSETQ. The CDR3 DNA sequence: TGCGCCAGCAGCGGGACAGGAGGCGGCGACGAGCAGTACTTC. Translating it yields CASSGTGGGDEQYF. The variable domain in full, completed from reference TRBV5-1 and TRBJ2-7, reads KAGVTQTPRYLIKTRGQQVTLSCSPISGHRSVSWYQQTPGQGLQFLFEYFSETQRNKGNFPGRFSGRQFSNSRSEMNVSTLELGDSALYLCASSGTGGGDEQYFGPGTRLTVT.

Ten or more counts support this clonotype. The rearrangement uses TRBV5-1 and TRBJ1-5, with D unclear. Germline CDR1 is SGHRS and CDR2 is YFSETQ. The CDR3 sequence is 13 residues long. Trimming removed 4 bases from V and 5 bases from J, with 10 bases in between. Here the CDR3 DNA reads TGCGCCAGCAGCGCGGGGTGGGATCAGCCCCAGCATTTT. It encodes CASSAGWDQPQHF. Filled out from reference TRBV5-1 and TRBJ1-5, the complete variable domain reads KAGVTQTPRYLIKTRGQQVTLSCSPISGHRSVSWYQQTPGQGLQFLFEYFSETQRNKGNFPGRFSGRQFSNSRSEMNVSTLELGDSALYLCASSAGWDQPQHFGDGTRLSIL.

In this sample, this clonotype turned up many times. V is TRBV7-2 and J is TRBJ1-1; 7 positions agree with TRBD1. Germline CDR1 SGHTA, CDR2 FQGNSA. CDR3 length equals 15 residues. The V and J ends lost 6 bases and 3 bases, in that order; junction bases with no gene match: 10. The CDR3 region is CASRTFGQDYTEAFF. In DNA, the CDR3 is TGTGCCAGCAGAACATTCGGACAGGACTACACTGAAGCTTTCTTT. Based on the CDR3 plus reference TRBV7-2 and TRBJ1-1, the full variable domain is GAGVSQSPSNKVTEKGKDVELRCDPISGHTALYWYRQSLGQGLEFLIYFQGNSAPDKSGLPSDRFSAERTGGSVSTLTIQRTQQEDSAVYLCASRTFGQDYTEAFFGQGTRLTVV.

The chain has TRBV11-2 and TRBJ2-3, with 11 bases lining up with TRBD2. This CDR3 is 18 amino acids long. Trimming removed 3 bases from V and 6 bases from J; junction bases left unmatched: 14. The germline V gene has CDR1 SGHAT and CDR2 FQNNGV. The chain's CDR3 is CASSLTRRLAGSRDTQYF. CDR3 nucleotide sequence: TGTGCCAGCAGCTTGACCCGCCGACTAGCGGGGTCCCGGGATACGCAGTATTTT.

This clonotype came up many times. In nucleotides, the CDR3 is TGTGCCTCAACGGACGTGTCCAAAAACATTCAGTACTTC. Translating gives CASTDVSKNIQYF. The chain links TRBV28 to TRBJ2-4; D remains unclear. CDR1 is MDHEN, CDR2 SYDVKM, per germline. The CDR3 totals 13 residues. Trimming pared 11 bases from V and 2 bases from J, leaving 13 bases between.

This chain joins TRBV20-1 and TRBJ1-1; maybe TRBD1 (6 bases). Germline CDR1 reads DFQATT; CDR2 reads SNEGSKA (reference sequence). V lost 7 bases and J 6 bases, leaving 15 bases between the germline ends. The CDR3 runs to 12 residues. The DNA for the CDR3 is TGCAGTGGTCGGGACACCAACTCTGAAGCTTTCTTT. Translation: CSGRDTNSEAFF.

This clonotype showed up many times. The chain employs TRBV4-1 and TRBJ1-5; D call uncertain. The CDR3 is 13 residues long. The V gene's germline CDR1 is MGHRA and CDR2 YSYEKL. Trimming stripped 0 bases from V and 5 bases from J, with 5 bases between. The DNA of the CDR3 is TGCGCCAGCAGCCAAGATTGGGATCAGCCCCAGCATTTT. Translated: CASSQDWDQPQHF.

This clonotype was observed a few times. This chain uses TRBV2 with TRBJ1-5, with D tentatively TRBD1 (5 bases). V was shortened by 4 bases and J by 5 bases, with 18 bases between the two germline ends. The CDR3 contains 16 residues. Germline values: CDR1 SNHLY, CDR2 FYNNEI. The CDR3 sequence: CASSGPAGAGDQPQHF. The CDR3 DNA reads TGTGCCAGCAGTGGGCCCGCTGGGGCGGGAGATCAGCCCCAGCATTTT.

This clonotype was detected only a few times. The chain uses TRBV6-5 and TRBJ2-5; D is ambiguous. This CDR3 contains 14 residues. CDR1 is MNHEY, CDR2 SVGAGI, per germline. The V end lost 0 bases, the J end lost 0 bases, and 5 bases lay between the germline ends. CDR3: CASSYSRYQETQYF. CDR3 nucleotide sequence: TGTGCCAGCAGTTACTCGAGATACCAAGAGACCCAGTACTTC.

This clonotype has at least ten counts. The chain is built from TRBV4-2 and TRBJ2-1; tentatively, D is TRBD2 (6 bases). Between the trimmed V and J ends, which lost 1 base and 0 bases, there was a span of 10 bases. Looked up from germline, CDR1 is LGHNA and CDR2 is YNFKEQ. The CDR3 spans 16 residues. The CDR3 nucleotides read TGTGCCAGCAGCCAAGGGCGGGGAAGCTCCTACAATGAGCAGTTCTTC. It translates to CASSQGRGSSYNEQFF.